The 22 T cell receptor beta chains below all came from one sample that was sequenced in a study of PD-1 blockade in classical Hodgkin lymphoma. Profiling relied on immunoSEQ multiplex PCR, and the TCRdb table lists in-frame clones only, not all of them. The table includes tens of thousands of clones, around 80% detected once. Time point noted: cycle 4 day 1 (C4D1), after six to seven weeks of nivolumab. Every patient had relapsed following autologous stem cell transplantation, and cohorts differed in brentuximab vedotin exposure. The sequenced sample was peripheral blood mononuclear cells (PBMCs), obtained before the fourth cycle of nivolumab. These receptor sequences come from a human donor with classical Hodgkin lymphoma.

J is TRBJ2-5 and V is TRBV7-9, with 12 bases identical to TRBD2. From germline, CDR1 is SEHNR and CDR2 FQNEAQ (reference sequence). CDR3 length equals 16 residues. J lost 2 bases, V lost 1 base, and 2 bases had no gene match. Here the CDR3 reads CASSLGLAGAQETQYF. Here the CDR3 DNA reads TGTGCCAGCAGCTTAGGACTAGCGGGGGCGCAAGAGACCCAGTACTTC.

The chain recombines TRBV5-1 with TRBJ1-5, with 8 bases aligning to TRBD1. Trimming took 4 bases from V and 7 from J; bases not matched to a gene: 7. Germline assignment: CDR1 SGHRS and CDR2 YFSETQ. The CDR3 covers 14 residues. The CDR3 protein is CASSPGQGGQPQHF. The DNA of the CDR3 is TGCGCCAGCAGCCCAGGACAGGGCGGACAGCCCCAGCATTTT.

This clone was observed once. The chain couples TRBV7-9 to TRBJ1-1, with unresolved D. Germline assignment: CDR1 SEHNR and CDR2 FQNEAQ (reference sequence). Deletions cut 5 bases from V and 6 bases from J, with 19 bases between. This CDR3 comprises 15 residues. CDR3 loop: CASSGENHPGAEAFF. The CDR3 bases are TGTGCCAGCAGCGGCGAGAACCACCCTGGGGCTGAAGCTTTCTTT.

Only a few counts were recorded for this clone. The V gene is TRBV28, the J gene TRBJ1-5; no clear D. CDR1 and CDR2 from the germline V gene are MDHEN and SYDVKM. The germline V and J ends were trimmed by 3 bases and 5 bases, with 11 bases remaining between them. The CDR3 is 14 amino acids. For the CDR3, the DNA is TGTGCCAGCAGTTTGGTCCAGTCTGATCAGCCCCAGCATTTT. Amino acids: CASSLVQSDQPQHF. The complete variable domain, with remaining parts taken from reference TRBV28 and TRBJ1-5, reads DVKVTQSSRYLVKRTGEKVFLECVQDMDHENMFWYRQDPGLGLRLIYFSYDVKMKEKGDIPEGYSVSREKKERFSLILESASTNQTSMYLCASSLVQSDQPQHFGDGTRLSIL.

The V and J genes are TRBV7-9 and TRBJ1-4, with 9 positions matching TRBD1. Trimming removed 8 bases from V and 7 bases from J; junction bases left unmatched: 11. The CDR3 loop spans 15 amino acids. Germline assignment: CDR1 SEHNR and CDR2 FQNEAQ (reference sequence). In DNA form, the CDR3 reads TGTGCCAGCCGTCAAGGGGGACAGGGTGTTGAAAAACTGTTTTTT. It translates to CASRQGGQGVEKLFF. Looking up the rest from reference TRBV7-9 and TRBJ1-4 gives the full variable domain: DTGVSQNPRHKITKRGQNVTFRCDPISEHNRLYWYRQTLGQGPEFLTYFQNEAQLEKSRLLSDRFSAERPKGSFSTLEIQRTEQGDSAMYLCASRQGGQGVEKLFFGSGTQLSVL.

This rearrangement joins TRBV10-3 to TRBJ1-5; D remains unclear. Trimming stripped 6 bases from V and 0 bases from J, with 6 bases between. The CDR3 spans 13 residues. Germline assignment: CDR1 ENHRY and CDR2 SYGVKD. In DNA, the CDR3 is TGTGCCATCAGCGCAGGTAGCAATCAGCCCCAGCATTTT. Its translation: CAISAGSNQPQHF.

This chain uses TRBV7-2 with TRBJ2-5; D possibly matches TRBD1 or TRBD2 (5 bases each). V shed 2 bases and J shed 13 bases, with 17 bases lying between them. Germline CDR1 and CDR2: SGHTA and FQGNSA. The CDR3 length is 13 residues. DNA of the CDR3: TGTGCCAGCAGCTTACTCGGGACGGGGCAGCCGTACTTC. As protein: CASSLLGTGQPYF.

The chain has TRBV7-4 and TRBJ1-1; D unresolved. The ends were cut back, 5 bases at V and 1 base at J, with 14 bases in the middle. The CDR3 length is 15 residues. Germline lookup yields CDR1 SGHVT and CDR2 SQSDAQ. The CDR3 coding sequence is TGTGCCAGCAGCCCGCGAACGCAGGCGAACACTGAAGCTTTCTTT. This codes for CASSPRTQANTEAFF.

The chain recombines TRBV9 with TRBJ1-4; 8 bases match TRBD1. J was trimmed by 7 bases and V by 2 bases; bases with no gene match: 7. CDR3 length: 15 amino acids. Germline CDR1 and CDR2: SGDLS and YYNGEE. The CDR3 protein is CASSVRTGKGEKLFF. For the CDR3, the DNA is TGTGCCAGCAGCGTTAGGACAGGGAAGGGTGAAAAACTGTTTTTT.

A note on this clone: The same CDR3 can be traced to other DNA sequences in this sample. V is TRBV29-1 and J is TRBJ1-2; possible D gene TRBD1, 5 bases. Trimming removed 3 bases from V and 8 bases from J, with 13 bases in between. Germline values: CDR1 SQVTM, CDR2 ANQGSEA. The CDR3 has 12 amino acids. CDR3 nucleotide sequence: TGCAGCGTTGACAGGCGGACATCAGGCTACACCTTC. This translates into CSVDRRTSGYTF.

The J gene is TRBJ1-5, the V gene TRBV5-6; the match to TRBD1 covers 7 bases. In germline, CDR1 is SGHDT, CDR2 YYEEEE. The ends lost 4 bases at V and 2 bases at J; junction bases unmatched: 9. The CDR3 is 16 residues long. This CDR3 is CASSGRGSFGNQPQHF. The CDR3 DNA follows: TGTGCCAGCAGCGGCAGGGGGTCCTTTGGCAATCAGCCCCAGCATTTT.

The rearrangement uses TRBV12-5 and TRBJ2-5; 7 bases agree with TRBD2. Germline V gene lookup returns CDR1 LGHNT and CDR2 FRNRAP. Trimming at V came to 3 bases and at J to 5 bases, leaving 12 bases not matched to a gene. The CDR3 covers 16 residues. CDR3: CASGFSVGGYLETQYF. CDR3 in DNA: TGTGCTAGTGGTTTTAGTGTCGGGGGGTATCTGGAGACCCAGTACTTC.

The rearrangement links TRBV4-3 to TRBJ2-7; TRBD2 aligns across 7 bases. This CDR3 spans 15 amino acids. Trimming cost V 3 bases and J 3 bases; bases outside gene matches: 8. The germline V gene has CDR1 LGHNA and CDR2 YSLEER. Here the CDR3 reads CASSQAWEGFYEQYF. The CDR3 DNA reads as TGCGCCAGCAGCCAGGCCTGGGAGGGGTTCTACGAGCAGTACTTC.

This clone was recorded at least ten times. This specimen includes other DNA sequences encoding the same CDR3. The chain links TRBV27 to TRBJ1-6, with a weak D call TRBD1 (6 bases). From germline, CDR1 is MNHEY and CDR2 SMNVEV (reference sequence). The CDR3 has 13 amino acids. Trimming took off 10 bases at V and 4 bases at J, with 11 bases between the two ends. This CDR3 is CATRGLYNSPLHF. In DNA, the CDR3 is TGTGCCACCAGGGGCCTATATAATTCACCCCTCCACTTT.

This clone was detected once. This chain joins TRBV4-3 and TRBJ2-7, with 12 bases matching TRBD2. After removal of 5 bases from V and 4 bases from J, the junction contained 0 bases not matched to a gene. CDR1 LGHNA and CDR2 YSLEER come from the germline V gene. CDR3 length equals 13 residues. The CDR3 DNA reads TGCGCCAGCAGCGGACTAGCGGGGTACGAGCAGTACTTC. As protein: CASSGLAGYEQYF.

This clone was detected only once. This rearrangement joins TRBV5-5 to TRBJ1-1; D possibly corresponds to TRBD1 (5 bases). Deletions cut 3 bases from V and 1 base from J, with 7 bases between. Germline assignment: CDR1 SGHKS and CDR2 YYEKEE (reference sequence). This CDR3 contains 13 residues. The CDR3 sequence is CASSWGPNTEAFF. CDR3 bases: TGTGCCAGCAGCTGGGGACCGAACACTGAAGCTTTCTTT.

The J gene is TRBJ2-5, the V gene TRBV4-3; possible D gene TRBD1, 6 bases. CDR3 length: 15 residues. Germline V gene data show CDR1 as LGHNA and CDR2 as YSLEER. Trimming took off 4 bases at V and 3 bases at J, with 15 bases between the two ends. Here the CDR3 DNA reads TGCGCCAGCAGCCCTATCTTACAGGGCGAAGAGACCCAGTACTTC. Translating it yields CASSPILQGEETQYF.

This clone was detected only once. V usage is TRBV7-6 and J usage is TRBJ2-3; D is uncertain. There are 14 residues in the CDR3. Germline V gene data show CDR1 as SGHVS and CDR2 as FNYEAQ. The germline V and J ends were trimmed by 5 bases and 2 bases, with 11 bases remaining between them. The CDR3 DNA follows: TGTGCCAGCAGCCCAGCTGGGTACACAGATACGCAGTATTTT. Encoded protein: CASSPAGYTDTQYF.

The rearrangement uses TRBV5-1 and TRBJ2-3; D call uncertain. CDR3 length equals 15 residues. Trimming shortened V by 0 bases and J by 4 bases, and 12 bases separated the two germline ends. The germline gives CDR1 SGHRS, CDR2 YFSETQ. The CDR3 nucleotides are TGCGCCAGCAGCTTGGGTAGAGAAGTCGCAGATACGCAGTATTTT. It encodes CASSLGREVADTQYF.

CDR3 nucleotides: TGTGCCAGCAGCAGGGGACAACAAGAGACCCAGTACTTC. Translated: CASSRGQQETQYF. This chain connects TRBV2 to TRBJ2-5; D is possibly TRBD1 (6 bases). Trimming took 6 bases from V and 2 from J, leaving 10 bases between them. The germline V gene has CDR1 SNHLY and CDR2 FYNNEI. CDR3 length equals 13 residues.

The chain recombines TRBV6-5 with TRBJ1-2; 10 positions agree with TRBD1. This CDR3 spans 14 amino acids. The germline V gene encodes CDR1 MNHEY and CDR2 SVGAGI. V gave up 5 bases and J gave up 6 bases; unmatched junction bases: 6. The CDR3 reads CASSPGQGINGYTF. The CDR3 DNA reads TGTGCCAGCAGTCCGGGACAGGGGATCAATGGCTACACCTTC.

V is TRBV18 and J is TRBJ1-4, with D unclear. The V end was cut by 0 bases, the J end by 5 bases, with 10 bases between. Germline V gene lookup returns CDR1 KGHSH and CDR2 LQKENI. The CDR3 has 15 residues. The CDR3 region has the DNA TGTGCCAGCTCACCACCCGGGATACGAAATGAAAAACTGTTTTTT. This encodes CASSPPGIRNEKLFF.